The 23 T cell receptor beta chains below were found in one sample sequenced in a study of T cell repertoires in cytomegalovirus infection. TCRdb used MiXCR to reprocess the reads, holding one entry per CDR3 protein. The sample holds about 100,000 distinct CDR3 sequences, about 25% seen once. What was sequenced was CD8+ T cells from PBMCs. These receptors came from a human donor in good health (CMV status not recorded). Some clones in this sample may be carry-over from other donors' samples.

Ten or more counts support this clonotype. This chain uses TRBV6-2 or TRBV6-3 with TRBJ1-1; maybe TRBD1 (6 bases). Germline V lookup: CDR1 MNHEY, CDR2 SVGEGT. V was shortened by 6 bases and J by 3 bases, with 14 bases between the two germline ends. This CDR3 is 14 amino acids long. The chain's CDR3 is CASSQRQEYTEAFF. DNA of the CDR3: TGTGCCAGCAGCCAGAGACAGGAGTACACTGAAGCTTTCTTT.

This clonotype has more than one count but fewer than ten. V usage is TRBV6-6 and J usage is TRBJ1-5; the D is unclear. Per germline, CDR1 MNHNY and CDR2 SVGAGI (reference sequence). CDR3 length: 13 residues. Trimming pared 7 bases from V and 4 bases from J, leaving 11 bases between. Written as DNA, the CDR3 is TGTGCCAGCACCGGCGGAAATAATCAGCCCCAGCATTTT. Translated, it gives CASTGGNNQPQHF.

V usage is TRBV12-5 and J usage is TRBJ1-2; D remains unclear. Germline V CDR1 and CDR2: LGHNT, FRNRAP. The CDR3 covers 13 residues. V dropped 6 bases and J dropped 3 bases, with 11 bases sitting between them. The DNA for the CDR3 is TGTGCTAGTGGACCAACCATCGACTATGGCTACACCTTC. This codes for CASGPTIDYGYTF. Using reference TRBV12-5 and TRBJ1-2 for the parts outside the CDR3, the full variable domain is DARVTQTPRHKVTEMGQEVTMRCQPILGHNTVFWYRQTMMQGLELLAYFRNRAPLDDSGMPKDRFSAEMPDATLATLKIQPSEPRDSAVYFCASGPTIDYGYTFGSGTRLTVV.

The chain has TRBV28 and TRBJ2-7; TRBD1 agrees at 11 bases. Germline trimming cut 4 bases from V and 6 bases from J; bases unmatched to any gene: 8. This CDR3 comprises 15 residues. Germline values: CDR1 MDHEN, CDR2 SYDVKM. For the CDR3, the DNA is TGTGCCAGCAGTTCTCCGGGACAGGGGGGAAGCGAGCAGTACTTC. The encoded protein is CASSSPGQGGSEQYF.

The chain links TRBV7-9 to TRBJ2-3; D unresolved. V lost 5 bases and J lost 5, with 14 bases in between. This CDR3 has 14 amino acids. CDR1 SEHNR and CDR2 FQNEAQ come from the germline V gene (reference sequence). CDR3 residues: CASSRNTVKDTQYF. The CDR3 coding sequence is TGTGCCAGCAGCCGGAACACCGTCAAAGATACGCAGTATTTT. Together with reference TRBV7-9 and TRBJ2-3, the CDR3 gives the full variable domain: DTGVSQNPRHKITKRGQNVTFRCDPISEHNRLYWYRQTLGQGPEFLTYFQNEAQLEKSRLLSDRFSAERPKGSFSTLEIQRTEQGDSAMYLCASSRNTVKDTQYFGPGTRLTVL.

This clonotype was picked up many times. The chain couples TRBV7-8 to TRBJ2-5; no firm D call. The V gene lost 5 bases and the J gene lost 0 bases, with 13 bases spanning the gap. Germline CDR1 is SGHVS and CDR2 is FQNEAQ. The CDR3 spans 15 residues. The CDR3 DNA reads TGTGCCAGCAGCCCCAGGCAGACGTACCAAGAGACCCAGTACTTC. Translation: CASSPRQTYQETQYF.

This clonotype was detected a few times. J is TRBJ2-5 and V is TRBV6-2 or TRBV6-3, with 7 bases lining up with TRBD1. The V gene end was trimmed by 8 bases and the J gene end by 1 base; junction bases not matched to a gene: 4. The CDR3 contains 13 residues. CDR1 and CDR2 (germline): MNHEY, SVGEGT. Here the CDR3 reads CASDRDSQETQYF. CDR3 DNA: TGTGCCAGCGATCGGGACAGCCAAGAGACCCAGTACTTC.

Many counts were recorded for this clonotype. This rearrangement joins TRBV11-2 to TRBJ2-5; D is undetermined. From germline, CDR1 is SGHAT and CDR2 FQNNGV. CDR3 length: 14 residues. V lost 7 bases and J 1 base, leaving 13 bases between the germline ends. The CDR3 region has the DNA TGTGCCAGCACGTTTGGGTCCACCCAAGAGACCCAGTACTTC. This codes for CASTFGSTQETQYF.

Only a few counts were recorded for this clonotype. V and J are TRBV20-1 and TRBJ1-4, with D hard to call. The CDR3 sequence is 16 residues long. CDR1 and CDR2 from the germline V gene are DFQATT and SNEGSKA (reference sequence). V was cut by 3 bases and J by 5 bases, with 19 bases left in between. The CDR3 sequence is CSARAPLRGNNEKLFF. CDR3 coding DNA: TGCAGTGCTAGGGCTCCCTTGCGCGGGAACAATGAAAAACTGTTTTTT.

This clonotype was seen a handful of times. This CDR3 reads CASSYSAGGSYGYTF. The CDR3 bases are TGTGCCAGCAGTTACTCGGCAGGGGGATCCTATGGCTACACCTTC. The gene calls are TRBV6-2 or TRBV6-3 and TRBJ1-2, with 7 bases fitting TRBD1. Unmatched junction bases numbered 5, after V lost 0 bases and J lost 4 bases. The germline V gene has CDR1 MNHEY and CDR2 SVGEGT. This CDR3 region has 15 residues.

Many counts were recorded for this clonotype. This chain links TRBV4-1 with TRBJ2-7; 7 bases are shared with TRBD1. The germline V gene has CDR1 MGHRA and CDR2 YSYEKL. V trimming: 0 bases; J trimming: 4 bases; junction bases outside the gene matches: 6. This CDR3 contains 15 residues. CDR3 coding DNA: TGCGCCAGCAGCCAAGAATCTGCAGGGGGTTACGAGCAGTACTTC. Residues: CASSQESAGGYEQYF.

This clonotype occurred many times. The chain employs TRBV6-6 and TRBJ2-7, with 7 bases that match TRBD2. Trimming at V came to 5 bases and at J to 2 bases, leaving 9 bases not matched to a gene. Germline V gene sequence: CDR1 MNHNY, CDR2 SVGAGI (reference sequence). There are 15 residues in the CDR3. The DNA for the CDR3 is TGTGCCAGCAGTCCCGAACTAGCGTCCGCCTACGAGCAGTACTTC. Protein product: CASSPELASAYEQYF.

Many counts were recorded for this clonotype. The rearrangement uses TRBV7-2 and TRBJ1-2; D is unresolved. In germline, CDR1 is SGHTA, CDR2 FQGNSA. V was cut by 0 bases and J by 4 bases, with 9 bases left in between. The CDR3 contains 14 residues. The DNA for the CDR3 is TGTGCCAGCAGCTTAGCCCAAGTGGGCTATGGCTACACCTTC. It specifies CASSLAQVGYGYTF.

This clonotype was seen at least ten times. This chain uses TRBV7-9 with TRBJ1-1; the D is unclear. This CDR3 comprises 12 residues. Trimming removed 1 base from V and 7 bases from J, with 7 bases in between. Per germline, CDR1 SEHNR and CDR2 FQNEAQ (reference sequence). The CDR3 nucleotides read TGTGCCAGCAGCTTAGATCACCTTGAAGCTTTCTTT. It translates to CASSLDHLEAFF. The whole variable domain, remainder taken from reference TRBV7-9 and TRBJ1-1, is DTGVSQNPRHKITKRGQNVTFRCDPISEHNRLYWYRQTLGQGPEFLTYFQNEAQLEKSRLLSDRFSAERPKGSFSTLEIQRTEQGDSAMYLCASSLDHLEAFFGQGTRLTVV.

The chain carries TRBV2 and TRBJ2-3; D not certain. The CDR3 sequence is 10 residues long. V lost 10 bases to trimming and J lost 3 bases, with 5 bases between them. Per the germline V gene, CDR1 is SNHLY and CDR2 is FYNNEI. CDR3 in amino acids: CATRTDTQYF. The CDR3 region has the DNA TGTGCCACACGTACAGATACGCAGTATTTT.

The chain links TRBV11-2 to TRBJ1-1, with TRBD1 identical over 7 bases. Germline CDR1 reads SGHAT; CDR2 reads FQNNGV. Trimming removed 6 bases from V and 6 bases from J; junction bases left unmatched: 7. CDR3 length equals 13 residues. The CDR3 nucleotides read TGTGCCAGCAGTCAGGGGGGGGGGGCTGAAGCTTTCTTT. It yields the protein CASSQGGGAEAFF.

This clonotype was recorded many times. This chain joins TRBV27 and TRBJ2-3; 7 bases align to TRBD2. V was clipped by 3 bases and J by 2 bases; unmatched bases: 5. In germline, CDR1 is MNHEY, CDR2 SMNVEV (reference sequence). There are 15 residues in the CDR3. This CDR3 reads CASSFLSGVTDTQYF. The CDR3 region has the DNA TGTGCCAGCAGTTTCCTAAGCGGGGTCACAGATACGCAGTATTTT.

This clonotype was observed a few times. J is TRBJ2-3 and V is TRBV11-2; D unresolved. Trimming stripped 2 bases from V and 0 bases from J, with 9 bases between. The V gene's germline CDR1 is SGHAT and CDR2 FQNNGV. There are 15 residues in the CDR3. The CDR3 nucleotides read TGTGCCAGCAGCTTAATGGGATCTAGCACAGATACGCAGTATTTT. It yields the protein CASSLMGSSTDTQYF.

This chain uses TRBV12-3 or TRBV12-4 with TRBJ1-2; D gene uncertain. CDR3 length equals 12 residues. V lost 1 base, J lost 4 bases, and 4 bases lay in between. The CDR3 bases are TGTGCCAGCAGTTTAGGCACCTATGGCTACACCTTC. It encodes CASSLGTYGYTF.

This clonotype was counted many times. The rearrangement joins TRBV7-8 to TRBJ1-1; the D is unclear. Deletions cut 5 bases from V and 2 bases from J, with 12 bases between. The CDR3 consists of 14 residues. Germline CDR1 is SGHVS and CDR2 is FQNEAQ. The CDR3 bases are TGTGCCAGCAGCCCTGGGAGCGTCAACACTGAAGCTTTCTTT. Translation: CASSPGSVNTEAFF.

There are a few counts of this clonotype. V usage is TRBV4-1 and J usage is TRBJ2-7; 8 nucleotides align to TRBD1. The germline CDR1 and CDR2 sequences are MGHRA and YSYEKL. The ends lost 1 base at V and 6 bases at J; junction bases unmatched: 5. The CDR3 loop spans 14 amino acids. In DNA, the CDR3 is TGCGCCAGCAGCCAAGCCAGGGGGCGTACCGAGCAGTACTTC. Amino acid sequence: CASSQARGRTEQYF.

This clonotype has a handful of counts. In DNA form, the CDR3 reads TGTGCCAGCAGGACACAGGGCTACGAGCAGTACTTC. It is translated as CASRTQGYEQYF. The V call is TRBV28, the J call TRBJ2-7; a possible D gene is TRBD1 (6 bases). CDR3 length equals 12 residues. The V and J ends lost 6 bases and 3 bases respectively, with 9 bases between them. Germline V gene sequence: CDR1 MDHEN, CDR2 SYDVKM.

At least ten counts were recorded for this clonotype. V usage is TRBV7-3 and J usage is TRBJ1-1; perhaps TRBD1 as D (6 bases). The CDR3 contains 16 residues. The germline CDR1 and CDR2 sequences are SGHTA and FQGTGA. V shed 5 bases and J shed 0 bases, with 16 bases lying between them. CDR3 region: CASSPGGGGMNTEAFF. CDR3 nucleotide sequence: TGTGCCAGCAGCCCAGGAGGGGGTGGAATGAACACTGAAGCTTTCTTT. Filled out from reference TRBV7-3 and TRBJ1-1, the complete variable domain reads GAGVSQTPSNKVTEKGKYVELRCDPISGHTALYWYRQSLGQGPEFLIYFQGTGAADDSGLPNDRFFAVRPEGSVSTLKIQRTERGDSAVYLCASSPGGGGMNTEAFFGQGTRLTVV.